The source of this TCR beta chain is a study of post-analysis software for immune sequencing data. The CDR3 is 14 residues long. Trimming stripped 1 base from V and 8 bases from J, with 14 bases between. The TCR beta cDNA libraries contained unique molecular identifiers. Using its own MiXCR run on the PCR reads, TCRdb lists one record per CDR3 protein. The repertoire has roughly 600,000 distinct CDR3 sequences, 40% to 50% of them found once; the top ten carry roughly 1.7%. In its sample, this clonotype was seen a few times. Its antigen remains unknown. Study-wide findings and caveats: The normalized Chao1 diversity of multiple sclerosis patients was significantly lower than that of controls. Compared with controls, patients had more of about five TRBV segments, including TRBV5-6, TRBV5-1 and TRBV20-1.

The chain recombines TRBV12-3 or TRBV12-4 with TRBJ1-2; the D gene is possibly TRBD1 (5 bases). Sequencing was done on a sample of blood. The TCR sequence derives from a girl aged 10-17 years with multiple sclerosis. The chain's CDR3 is CASSLGQGLGGYTF. For the CDR3, the DNA is TGTGCCAGCAGTTTAGGGCAGGGCTTAGGAGGCTACACCTTC.